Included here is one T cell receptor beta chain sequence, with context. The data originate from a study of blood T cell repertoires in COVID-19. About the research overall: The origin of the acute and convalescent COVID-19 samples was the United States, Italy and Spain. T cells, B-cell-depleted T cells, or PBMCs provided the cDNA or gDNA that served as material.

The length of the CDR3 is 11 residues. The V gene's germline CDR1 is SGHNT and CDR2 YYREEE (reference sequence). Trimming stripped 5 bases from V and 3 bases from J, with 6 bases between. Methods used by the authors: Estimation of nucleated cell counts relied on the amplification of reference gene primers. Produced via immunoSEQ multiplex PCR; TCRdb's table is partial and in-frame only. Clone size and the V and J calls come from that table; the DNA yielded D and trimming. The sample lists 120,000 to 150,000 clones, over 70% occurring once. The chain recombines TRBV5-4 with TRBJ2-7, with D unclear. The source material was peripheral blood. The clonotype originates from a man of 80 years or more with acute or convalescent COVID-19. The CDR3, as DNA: TGTGCCAGCAGTAACAGCTACGAGCAGTACTTC. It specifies CASSNSYEQYF.